The source of this TCR beta chain is a study of graft-versus-host responses after intestinal transplantation. Broader study findings: The presence of high graft-versus-host to host-versus-graft clonal ratios in allografts characterized patients with graft-donor T cell macrochimerism.

Details on this clone: Its matching antigen is unknown.

Measured with immunoSEQ multiplex PCR; TCRdb has only the in-frame clones, and not every one. The sample carries 130,000 or so clones, 85% to 95% recorded once. The germline V gene encodes CDR1 SSHAT and CDR2 FNYEAQ (reference sequence). V lost 5 bases, J lost 6 bases, and 16 bases lay in between. The CDR3 loop spans 15 amino acids. The chain has TRBV7-7 and TRBJ2-2, with TRBD1 as a possible D gene (5 bases). The material was unstimulated CD4+ T cells sorted from spleen or lymph node cells, obtained before intestinal transplant. This clonotype was obtained from a human donor who received an intestinal transplant. CDR3 in amino acids: CASSLGAPMAGELFF. CDR3 sequence (DNA): TGTGCCAGCAGCCTAGGGGCCCCGATGGCCGGGGAGCTGTTTTTT.